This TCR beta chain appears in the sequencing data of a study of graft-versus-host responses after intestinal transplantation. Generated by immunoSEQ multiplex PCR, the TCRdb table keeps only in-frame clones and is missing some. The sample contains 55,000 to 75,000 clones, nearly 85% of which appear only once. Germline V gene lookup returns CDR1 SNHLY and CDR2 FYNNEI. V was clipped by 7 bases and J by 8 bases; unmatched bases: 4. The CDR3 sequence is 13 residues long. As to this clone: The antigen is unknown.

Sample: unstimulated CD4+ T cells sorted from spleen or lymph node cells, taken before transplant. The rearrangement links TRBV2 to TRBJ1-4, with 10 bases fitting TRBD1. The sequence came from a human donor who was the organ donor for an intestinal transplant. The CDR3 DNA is TGTGCCAGCAAGACAGGGGGCGGCGAAAAACTGTTTTTT. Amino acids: CASKTGGGEKLFF.